What follows are 27 T cell receptor beta chains derived from one specimen sequenced in a study of molecular identifiers for immune sequencing clone quantification. MiXCR, run by TCRdb on the PCR reads, gives a single entry per CDR3 protein. The sample lists approximately 630,000 distinct CDR3 sequences; approximately 24% were seen once. Sequences were obtained from naive CD8+ T cells from blood, with Jurkat cell RNA spiked in. Subset noted: FACS-sorted CD8+CD4-CCR7+CD45RA+ naive T cells. The receptors derive from a human donor in good health. Some libraries in this study had Jurkat cell RNA spiked in.

Turning to this clonotype: A much larger clone lies a single base off, so this may be a read error. The genes are TRBV20-1 and TRBJ2-7; D unresolved. The CDR3 covers 13 residues. Germline CDR1 is DFQATT and CDR2 is SNEGSKA (reference sequence). CDR3 coding DNA: TGCGGTGCTAGTATTATCGAAAGCTACGAGCAGTACTTC. Amino acid sequence: CGASIIESYEQYF.

As concerns this clonotype: This may be a read error: a much more frequent sequence differs by one nucleotide. The chain carries TRBV4-3 and TRBJ2-7; TRBD2 aligns across 11 bases. V shed 3 bases, J shed 5 bases, and the junction held 9 bases outside the gene matches. The CDR3 is made up of 16 amino acids. Germline-derived CDR1 and CDR2 are LGHNA and YSLEER. The CDR3 protein is CASSQDTGTSGNEQYF. The CDR3 bases are TGCGCCAGCAGCCAGGACACCGGGACTAGCGGCAACGAGCAGTACTTC.

The table lists this clonotype with many counts. The rearrangement links TRBV28 to TRBJ1-5; no firm D call. The CDR3 has 14 amino acids. The germline V gene has CDR1 MDHEN and CDR2 SYDVKM. The V end was cut by 3 bases, the J end by 0 bases, with 6 bases between. The CDR3 DNA is TGTGCCAGCAGTTTTCGTGGTAGCAATCAGCCCCAGCATTTT. It encodes CASSFRGSNQPQHF.

This rearrangement joins TRBV16 to TRBJ2-3; possible D gene TRBD2, 5 bases. This CDR3 is built from 14 residues. V was clipped by 2 bases and J by 6 bases, with 12 bases between them. Per the germline V gene, CDR1 is KGHSY and CDR2 is FQNENV. CDR3 sequence reads: CASSQKVGEDTQYF. CDR3 in DNA: TGTGCCAGCAGCCAAAAGGTCGGGGAGGATACGCAGTATTTT.

The chain uses TRBV19 and TRBJ1-5, with D tentatively TRBD1 (5 bases). Looked up from germline, CDR1 is LNHDA and CDR2 is SQIVND (reference sequence). V was clipped by 5 bases and J by 2 bases, with 13 bases between them. CDR3 length: 15 residues. The CDR3 region has the DNA TGTGCCAGTAGTGCAGGGAGTTATGGCAATCAGCCCCAGCATTTT. This codes for CASSAGSYGNQPQHF.

Of note for this clonotype: A much larger clone differs by one base, so this may be a read error. The genes are TRBV3-1 and TRBJ1-1; the D gene is possibly TRBD1 (5 bases). V shed 7 bases and J shed 7 bases, with 16 bases lying between them. This CDR3 region has 13 residues. Germline V lookup: CDR1 LGHDT, CDR2 YNNKEL (reference sequence). The CDR3 coding sequence is TGTGCCAGCACCCTAGGGGCCGGGGTTGAAGCTTTCTTT. Its protein is CASTLGAGVEAFF.

This clonotype was recorded a few times. This rearrangement joins TRBV10-1 to TRBJ2-7, with a tentative D call TRBD2 (5 bases). The CDR3 is made up of 17 amino acids. The germline CDR1 and CDR2 sequences are WNHNN and SYGVQD (reference sequence). Trimming took off 8 bases at V and 4 bases at J, with 27 bases between the two ends. The CDR3 coding sequence is TGCGCCAGCCACAAGGATACAGACTACCGGAATGTGTACGAGCAGTACTTC. This gives the protein CASHKDTDYRNVYEQYF.

A remark on this clonotype: A read error may be the cause here, since a much bigger clone is one base away. The chain has TRBV6-2 or TRBV6-3 and TRBJ1-5; tentatively, D is TRBD1 (6 bases). CDR1 MNHEY and CDR2 SVGEGT come from the germline V gene. V was clipped by 8 bases and J by 4 bases, with 15 bases between them. The CDR3 loop spans 14 amino acids. CDR3 nucleotide sequence: TGTGCCAGCGGTTTCGGACAGCCTAATCAGCCCCAGCATTTT. Protein sequence: CASGFGQPNQPQHF.

This clonotype was picked up a small number of times. The chain links TRBV27 to TRBJ2-1; 14 nucleotides match TRBD2. CDR3 length: 15 residues. V was pared by 6 bases and J by 6 bases, with 4 bases of the junction left unmatched. CDR1 is MNHEY, CDR2 SMNVEV, per germline (reference sequence). The CDR3: CASRDGTSGGNEQFF. CDR3 in DNA: TGTGCCAGCAGGGACGGGACTAGCGGGGGCAATGAGCAGTTCTTC.

This clonotype appeared many times. This sequence joins TRBV12-3 or TRBV12-4 and TRBJ1-1, with D uncertain. Deletions cut 6 bases from V and 3 bases from J, with 14 bases between. The CDR3 is made up of 14 amino acids. The CDR3 DNA follows: TGTGCCAGCAGAGCTCGGGGTGCCTACACTGAAGCTTTCTTT. The encoded protein is CASRARGAYTEAFF.

This clonotype has only a few counts. V gene TRBV6-5 combines with J gene TRBJ2-7, with 7 nucleotides matching TRBD1. The CDR3 runs 15 residues. V lost 7 bases to trimming and J lost 2 bases; unmatched junction nucleotides: 11. Germline V gene lookup returns CDR1 MNHEY and CDR2 SVGAGI. The CDR3: CASKPSGTAPYEQYF. The DNA of the CDR3 is TGTGCCAGCAAGCCCTCCGGGACAGCCCCCTACGAGCAGTACTTC.

The chain recombines TRBV25-1 with TRBJ1-2; D remains unclear. The CDR3 runs 17 residues. The ends were cut back, 3 bases at V and 0 bases at J, with 17 bases in the middle. Germline V gene data show CDR1 as MGHDK and CDR2 as SYGVNS. CDR3 residues: CASSEKFGPGSNYGYTF. DNA of the CDR3: TGTGCCAGCAGTGAGAAATTTGGACCGGGCTCTAACTATGGCTACACCTTC.

The chain combines TRBV2 with TRBJ2-5; 9 nucleotides agree with TRBD2. Germline lookup yields CDR1 SNHLY and CDR2 FYNNEI. V gave up 3 bases and J gave up 2 bases; unmatched junction bases: 7. The length of the CDR3 is 16 residues. The CDR3 DNA is TGTGCCAGCAGTGACTCTAGCGGGATAAATCAAGAGACCCAGTACTTC. Translation: CASSDSSGINQETQYF.

V is TRBV12-3 or TRBV12-4 and J is TRBJ1-2; D may be TRBD1 (6 bases). Trimming removed 5 bases from V and 4 bases from J, with 23 bases in between. The CDR3 is made up of 17 amino acids. Here the CDR3 reads CASSPGGSPFRGYGYTF. CDR3 DNA sequence: TGTGCCAGCAGTCCCGGGGGCTCGCCATTCCGCGGCTATGGCTACACCTTC.

This clonotype was detected a few times. The rearrangement uses TRBV4-1 and TRBJ2-7; 7 positions agree with TRBD1. The junction had 14 bases not matched to a gene; V was cut back by 3 bases and J by 6 bases. Germline lookup yields CDR1 MGHRA and CDR2 YSYEKL. This CDR3 spans 16 amino acids. CDR3 region: CASSQQTRSSGGEQYF. In nucleotides, the CDR3 is TGCGCCAGCAGCCAGCAAACAAGGAGCTCAGGGGGCGAGCAGTACTTC.

The sample holds a few counts of this clonotype. V usage is TRBV12-3 or TRBV12-4 and J usage is TRBJ1-1; 7 nucleotides match TRBD1. V trimming: 3 bases; J trimming: 4 bases; junction bases outside the gene matches: 8. This CDR3 spans 15 amino acids. The CDR3 sequence is CASSLGQGGLTEAFF. The CDR3 DNA reads as TGTGCCAGCAGTTTGGGTCAGGGGGGTCTCACTGAAGCTTTCTTT.

There are many counts of this clonotype. The gene calls are TRBV15 and TRBJ2-1; TRBD2 aligns across 9 bases. The CDR3 is 14 residues long. V shed 4 bases, J shed 4 bases, and the junction held 2 bases outside the gene matches. Germline loops: CDR1 LNHNV, CDR2 YYDKDF (reference sequence). CDR3 amino acids: CATSTLAGYNEQFF. In DNA form, the CDR3 reads TGTGCCACCAGCACTCTAGCGGGGTACAATGAGCAGTTCTTC.

This clonotype was recorded a few times. The chain carries TRBV14 and TRBJ2-7; 11 positions agree with TRBD1. This CDR3 has 15 residues. Germline V gene sequence: CDR1 SGHDN, CDR2 FVKESK. Trimming took 5 bases from V and 6 from J; bases not matched to a gene: 9. The CDR3: CASSAGTGGFFEQYF. As DNA, the CDR3 is TGTGCCAGCAGCGCCGGGACAGGGGGATTTTTCGAGCAGTACTTC.

Ten or more counts support this clonotype. The chain couples TRBV28 to TRBJ2-3; possible D gene TRBD2, 6 bases. The CDR3 is 15 residues long. V was clipped by 3 bases and J by 3 bases, with 13 bases between them. Germline loops: CDR1 MDHEN, CDR2 SYDVKM. The CDR3: CASSFGPGRTDTQYF. The CDR3 DNA sequence: TGTGCCAGCAGTTTTGGTCCCGGGAGAACAGATACGCAGTATTTT.

This clonotype was observed at least ten times. This rearrangement joins TRBV9 to TRBJ1-1; weak D call: TRBD1 (5 bases). Germline V lookup: CDR1 SGDLS, CDR2 YYNGEE. The V gene lost 10 bases and the J gene lost 5 bases, with 18 bases spanning the gap. This CDR3 is built from 13 residues. The CDR3 bases are TGTGCCGGGGACGGACTCCTCGTTACTGAAGCTTTCTTT. It specifies CAGDGLLVTEAFF.

The rearrangement links TRBV6-5 to TRBJ2-3; D unclear. The CDR3 extends over 14 amino acids. Germline V gene data show CDR1 as MNHEY and CDR2 as SVGAGI. Trimming pared 8 bases from V and 4 bases from J, leaving 16 bases between. The CDR3 nucleotides read TGTGCCAGCCGCTTCGCCAGCTACCCAGATACGCAGTATTTT. Protein sequence: CASRFASYPDTQYF.

This clonotype was detected only a few times. The chain links TRBV27 to TRBJ1-1; no reliable D call. V lost 1 base and J 8 bases, leaving 8 bases between the germline ends. CDR3 size: 12 residues. Per germline, CDR1 MNHEY and CDR2 SMNVEV (reference sequence). The CDR3 bases are TGTGCCAGCAGTTTATTGGCCGGAGAAGCTTTCTTT. Translation gives CASSLLAGEAFF.

This clonotype was seen at least ten times. The chain couples TRBV4-2 to TRBJ2-7; D not resolved. There are 13 residues in the CDR3. The germline CDR1 and CDR2 sequences are LGHNA and YNFKEQ. The V gene lost 1 base and the J gene lost 0 bases, with 4 bases spanning the gap. DNA of the CDR3: TGTGCCAGCAGCCAAGTTACCTCCTACGAGCAGTACTTC. Its protein is CASSQVTSYEQYF.

This clonotype was seen only a few times. V and J are TRBV11-2 and TRBJ2-1; tentatively, D is TRBD1 (6 bases). The length of the CDR3 is 13 residues. The germline V and J ends were trimmed by 6 bases and 7 bases, with 13 bases remaining between them. Germline CDR1 and CDR2: SGHAT and FQNNGV. CDR3 DNA: TGTGCCAGCAGGGACAGTGCAATTAATGAGCAGTTCTTC. This translates into CASRDSAINEQFF.

This clonotype was counted at least ten times. The chain employs TRBV30 and TRBJ2-5; D is undetermined. CDR1 GTSNPN and CDR2 SVGIG come from the germline V gene (reference sequence). V lost 2 bases and J lost 0, with 1 base in between. This CDR3 region has 11 residues. This chain's CDR3 is CAWSNQETQYF. Written as DNA, the CDR3 is TGTGCCTGGAGTAACCAAGAGACCCAGTACTTC.

About this clonotype: A much larger clone sits a single nucleotide away, making a read error possible. J is TRBJ1-4 and V is TRBV4-1; perhaps TRBD1 as D (6 bases). The CDR3 spans 16 residues. Germline V gene data show CDR1 as MGHRA and CDR2 as YSYEKL. The CDR3 sequence is CASSQVMEQGDEKLVF. CDR3 nucleotides: TGCGCCAGCAGCCAAGTCATGGAACAGGGCGATGAAAAACTGGTTTTT.

This clonotype was seen a handful of times. The chain couples TRBV10-3 to TRBJ2-3, with D uncertain. Per germline, CDR1 ENHRY and CDR2 SYGVKD. Trimming stripped 2 bases from V and 2 bases from J, with 5 bases between. The CDR3 runs to 13 residues. This CDR3 reads CAISEPDTDTQYF. In DNA, the CDR3 is TGTGCCATCAGTGAGCCAGACACAGATACGCAGTATTTT.